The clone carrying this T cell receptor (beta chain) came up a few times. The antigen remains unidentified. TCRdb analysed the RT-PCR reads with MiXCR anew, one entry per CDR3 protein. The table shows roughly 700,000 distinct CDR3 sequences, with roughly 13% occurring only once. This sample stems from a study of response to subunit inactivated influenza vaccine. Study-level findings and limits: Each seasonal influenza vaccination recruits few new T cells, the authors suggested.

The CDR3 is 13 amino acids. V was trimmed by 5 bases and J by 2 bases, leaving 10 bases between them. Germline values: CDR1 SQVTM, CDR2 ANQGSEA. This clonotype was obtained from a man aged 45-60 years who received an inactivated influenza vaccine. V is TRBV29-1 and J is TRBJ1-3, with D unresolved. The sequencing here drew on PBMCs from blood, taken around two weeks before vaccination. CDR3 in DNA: TGCAGCGTTCCAAGGGCGACTGGAAACACCATATATTTT. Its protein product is CSVPRATGNTIYF.